The T cell receptor beta chain under discussion was sequenced for a study of T cell clonality in common variable immunodeficiency. Study-wide points: Fewer deletions and N-nucleotide insertions were reportedly seen in common variable immunodeficiency TCR beta sequences.

Both groups were predominantly of Caucasian heritage. Blood samples were heparinized, about 4.5 to 8 ml per donor. This clone was seen many times. The antigen remains undetermined. The CDR3 extends 3 residues past the end of the read, so its final part is completed from the germline J gene. V dropped 3 bases and J dropped 1; count of bases not matched to a gene: 4. The CDR3 is 16 residues long. The V gene's germline CDR1 is SGHRS and CDR2 YFSETQ. The protocol was immunoSEQ multiplex PCR, while the TCRdb copy is restricted to in-frame clones and leaves out a portion. This sample carries over 55,000 clones, none of them present only once.

The specimen sequenced was peripheral blood mononuclear cells. The clonotype was recovered from a person aged 18-70 years in good health. This rearrangement joins TRBV5-1 to TRBJ2-5; 12 bases are a match to TRBD2. Partial CDR3 DNA: TGCGCCAGCAGCTCCGGACTAGCGGGACTCCAAGAGACC. It translates to CASSSGLAGLQET. The CDR3 as a whole reads CASSSGLAGLQETQYF.